The 8 T cell receptor beta chains given below trace back to one sample, sequenced in a study of T cell responses to AZD1222 COVID-19 vaccine. Measured with immunoSEQ multiplex PCR; TCRdb has only the in-frame clones, and not every one. This table holds about 83,000 clones, roughly 90% found once. The specimen was peripheral blood, collected on day 0 of MenACWY control vaccination. These receptors were obtained from an adult in good health.

The J gene is TRBJ1-4, the V gene TRBV28; a weak D match, TRBD1 (6 bases). Trimming pared 4 bases from V and 4 bases from J, leaving 16 bases between. The CDR3 runs to 16 residues. Germline CDR1 and CDR2: MDHEN and SYDVKM. The CDR3 loop is CASSSLGGMFNEKLFF. The CDR3 bases are TGTGCCAGCAGTTCGTTGGGGGGCATGTTTAATGAAAAACTGTTTTTT. The variable domain in full, completed from reference TRBV28 and TRBJ1-4, reads DVKVTQSSRYLVKRTGEKVFLECVQDMDHENMFWYRQDPGLGLRLIYFSYDVKMKEKGDIPEGYSVSREKKERFSLILESASTNQTSMYLCASSSLGGMFNEKLFFGSGTQLSVL.

This clone was found once. The V and J genes are TRBV27 and TRBJ1-1; a possible D gene is TRBD1 (5 bases). The CDR3 length is 16 residues. Trimming removed 7 bases at V and 3 bases at J, with 21 bases between. The germline gives CDR1 MNHEY, CDR2 SMNVEV (reference sequence). CDR3 region: CASTLRDPQGDTEAFF. Written as DNA, the CDR3 is TGTGCCAGCACCCTCCGGGACCCCCAAGGGGACACTGAAGCTTTCTTT.

The chain carries TRBV4-3 and TRBJ2-2; 7 bases are a match to TRBD2. After removal of 2 bases from V and 2 bases from J, the junction contained 11 bases not matched to a gene. The CDR3 covers 18 residues. From germline, CDR1 is LGHNA and CDR2 YSLEER. The CDR3 sequence: CASSQLRGRGSNTGELFF. The CDR3, as DNA: TGCGCCAGCAGCCAATTGAGGGGCCGCGGGAGCAACACCGGGGAGCTGTTTTTT.

In its sample, this clone was seen once. The CDR3 DNA sequence: TGTGCCAGCAGTTTCCTCGCCTCCCTCTACAATGAGCAGTTCTTC. It encodes CASSFLASLYNEQFF. The gene calls are TRBV28 and TRBJ2-1; D uncertain. Trimming removed 3 bases at V and 3 bases at J, with 12 bases between. This CDR3 spans 15 amino acids. The germline gives CDR1 MDHEN, CDR2 SYDVKM. The entire variable domain, with the rest obtained from reference TRBV28 and TRBJ2-1, is as follows: DVKVTQSSRYLVKRTGEKVFLECVQDMDHENMFWYRQDPGLGLRLIYFSYDVKMKEKGDIPEGYSVSREKKERFSLILESASTNQTSMYLCASSFLASLYNEQFFGPGTRLTVL.

V usage is TRBV28 and J usage is TRBJ1-5; no clear D gene. V lost 7 bases to trimming and J lost 4 bases, with 5 bases between them. From germline, CDR1 is MDHEN and CDR2 SYDVKM. The CDR3 has 11 amino acids. Here the CDR3 DNA reads TGTGCCAGCACCTCAAATCAGCCCCAGCATTTT. Translation gives CASTSNQPQHF.

The count of this clone is one. V usage is TRBV3-1 (or the pseudogene TRBV3-2) and J usage is TRBJ1-2, with no clear D. CDR3 length: 14 amino acids. V lost 0 bases to trimming and J lost 5 bases, with 10 bases between them. Germline V lookup: CDR1 LGHDT, CDR2 YNNKEL (reference sequence). CDR3 sequence: CASSQDIANYGYTF. The CDR3 DNA sequence: TGTGCCAGCAGCCAAGATATTGCGAATTATGGCTACACCTTC.

V usage is TRBV30 and J usage is TRBJ1-1; D gene unclear. The CDR3 totals 12 residues. Per the germline V gene, CDR1 is GTSNPN and CDR2 is SVGIG (reference sequence). Trimming removed 4 bases at V and 1 base at J, with 7 bases between. The DNA of the CDR3 is TGTGCCTGGACTGCCCCGAACACTGAAGCTTTCTTT. It is translated as CAWTAPNTEAFF.

This clone was found a few times. This chain links TRBV7-3 with TRBJ2-1; D not resolved. Per germline, CDR1 SGHTA and CDR2 FQGTGA. The CDR3 consists of 13 residues. Trimming stripped 0 bases from V and 8 bases from J, with 8 bases between. The CDR3 sequence: CASSLTRVDEQFF. CDR3 coding DNA: TGTGCCAGCAGCTTAACCCGGGTGGATGAGCAGTTCTTC. The entire variable domain, with the rest obtained from reference TRBV7-3 and TRBJ2-1, is as follows: GAGVSQTPSNKVTEKGKYVELRCDPISGHTALYWYRQSLGQGPEFLIYFQGTGAADDSGLPNDRFFAVRPEGSVSTLKIQRTERGDSAVYLCASSLTRVDEQFFGPGTRLTVL.